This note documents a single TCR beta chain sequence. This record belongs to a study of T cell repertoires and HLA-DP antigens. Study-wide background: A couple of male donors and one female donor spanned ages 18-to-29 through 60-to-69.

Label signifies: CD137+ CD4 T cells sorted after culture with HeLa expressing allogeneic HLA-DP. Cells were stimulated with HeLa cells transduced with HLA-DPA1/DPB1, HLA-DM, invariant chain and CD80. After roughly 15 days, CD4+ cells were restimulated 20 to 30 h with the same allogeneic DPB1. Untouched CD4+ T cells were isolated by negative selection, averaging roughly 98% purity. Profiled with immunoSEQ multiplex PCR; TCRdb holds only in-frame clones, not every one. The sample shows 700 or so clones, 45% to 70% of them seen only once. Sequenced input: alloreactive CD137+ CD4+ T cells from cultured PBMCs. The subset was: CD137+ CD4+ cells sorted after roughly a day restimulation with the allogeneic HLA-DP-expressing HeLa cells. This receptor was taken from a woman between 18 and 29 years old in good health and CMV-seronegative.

The CDR3 sequence: CASCRGSGGSGEQFF. DNA of the CDR3: TGCGCCAGCTGCCGGGGCTCCGGGGGGAGTGGTGAGCAGTTCTTC. The chain combines TRBV4-1 with TRBJ2-1, with 7 bases fitting TRBD2. The V and J ends lost 8 bases and 9 bases, in that order; junction bases with no gene match: 16. The germline V gene encodes CDR1 MGHRA and CDR2 YSYEKL. This CDR3 region has 15 residues.